This T cell receptor (beta chain) was identified during a study of T cells after yellow fever vaccination. Notes on the study in general: Contamination of FACS-sorted repertoires by abundant clonotypes from the bulk population could occur. Some clonotypes, a small share, were shared between CD4 and CD8 compartments. After the booster, nearly 98% of CD4 and 75% to 90% of CD8 primary-response clones were re-detected.

TCRdb independently ran MiXCR on the 5' RACE reads; one entry per CDR3 protein. The data contain over 150,000 distinct CDR3 sequences, roughly 6.2% of them singletons. Concerning this clonotype itself: Antigen specificity is unknown.

In germline, CDR1 is SGHRS, CDR2 YFSETQ. CDR3 length: 16 residues. V lost 3 bases, J lost 6 bases, and 10 bases stayed unmatched. This rearrangement joins TRBV5-1 to TRBJ2-2, with TRBD2 matching 8 bases. This clonotype was obtained from a man aged 18 to 30 who received the YFV17D yellow fever vaccine. The material was CD4+ T cells sorted from PBMCs, obtained on the day of the first yellow fever vaccination. CDR3 nucleotides: TGCGCCAGCAGCTCGTTCCTTACAGCGGGGGCCGGGGAGCTGTTTTTT. Its translation is CASSSFLTAGAGELFF.